A selection of T cell receptor beta chains follows, all from one sample in a study of early T cells in non-severe SARS-CoV-2 infection. TCRdb used MiXCR to reprocess the 5' RACE reads, holding one entry per CDR3 protein. This sample has fewer than 45,000 distinct CDR3 sequences, with 4.5% to 7.5% found just once. Material for sequencing was whole blood. These receptors were obtained from an adult who was a healthcare worker with PCR-confirmed SARS-CoV-2 infection or an uninfected control (not recorded which). Both conserved end residues are part of each CDR3. Fields, in order: J gene, clone size, CDR3 length, D gene, V gene, CDR3 protein, CDR3 DNA. The D gene is left open where the match is weak. Clone size, where shown, is once, few, many, or a class for clones that have expanded.

J: TRBJ2-3; size: many; length: 16; D: TRBD2; V: TRBV4-1; CDR3: CASSQGTSGSTDTQYF; DNA: TGCGCCAGCAGCCAAGGGACTAGCGGTAGCACAGATACGCAGTATTTT
J: TRBJ2-1; size: many; length: 19; D: TRBD2; V: TRBV20-1; CDR3: CSARGGKGRRASGNNEQFF; DNA: TGCAGTGCTAGAGGGGGCAAGGGACGAAGGGCTAGCGGGAACAATGAGCAGTTCTTC
J: TRBJ1-1; size: few; length: 13; D: TRBD1; V: TRBV29-1; CDR3: CSVSTGVETEAFF; DNA: TGCAGCGTTTCCACAGGGGTGGAAACTGAAGCTTTCTTT
J: TRBJ1-6; size: few; length: 14; D: TRBD1; V: TRBV6-1; CDR3: CASNSGQVPRPLHF; DNA: TGTGCCAGCAACTCAGGACAGGTACCTCGACCCCTCCACTTT
J: TRBJ1-4; size: many; length: 15; D: .; V: TRBV19; CDR3: CASSVPRASVGKLFF; DNA: TGTGCCAGTAGTGTGCCCAGGGCATCTGTTGGAAAACTGTTTTTT
J: TRBJ2-1; size: many; length: 13; D: .; V: TRBV6-5; CDR3: CASRDGSDHEQFF; DNA: TGTGCCAGCAGGGACGGATCAGACCATGAGCAGTTCTTC
J: TRBJ2-1; size: many; length: 14; D: TRBD2; V: TRBV19; CDR3: CATRRRDYNNEQFF; DNA: TGTGCCACCAGGCGAAGGGACTACAACAATGAGCAGTTCTTC
J: TRBJ2-1; size: many; length: 12; D: .; V: TRBV20-1; CDR3: CSARTPLNEQFF; DNA: TGCAGTGCTAGAACTCCTCTAAATGAGCAGTTCTTC
J: TRBJ2-3; size: many; length: 15; D: .; V: TRBV29-1; CDR3: CSVEGLLDSTDTQYF; DNA: TGCAGCGTTGAAGGGCTACTAGACAGCACAGATACGCAGTATTTT
J: TRBJ2-7; size: many; length: 14; D: .; V: TRBV7-9; CDR3: CASSLSDRTYEQYF; DNA: TGTGCCAGCAGCCTATCCGACAGGACCTACGAGCAGTACTTC
J: TRBJ1-1; size: .; length: 14; D: TRBD1; V: TRBV7-9; CDR3: CASTAGQGNTEAFF; DNA: TGTGCCAGCACCGCGGGACAGGGTAACACTGAAGCTTTCTTT
J: TRBJ2-6; size: many; length: 16; D: .; V: TRBV4-3; CDR3: CASSQDPNSGANVLTF; DNA: TGCGCCAGCAGCCAAGACCCCAACTCTGGGGCCAACGTCCTGACTTTC
J: TRBJ2-7; size: few; length: 14; D: .; V: TRBV19; CDR3: CASSIGVTAREQYF; DNA: TGTGCCAGTAGTATAGGGGTGACCGCGCGGGAGCAGTACTTC
J: TRBJ1-5; size: .; length: 14; D: .; V: TRBV20-1; CDR3: CSASSDSGNQPQHF; DNA: TGCAGTGCTTCGTCGGACTCGGGCAATCAGCCCCAGCATTTT
J: TRBJ1-1; size: many; length: 13; D: .; V: TRBV2; CDR3: CASSLQGNTEAFF; DNA: TGTGCCAGCAGTTTACAGGGGAACACTGAAGCTTTCTTT
J: TRBJ2-7; size: many; length: 14; D: TRBD2; V: TRBV11-2; CDR3: CASTLAGGLYEQYF; DNA: TGTGCCAGCACGCTAGCGGGGGGGCTCTACGAGCAGTACTTC
J: TRBJ2-1; size: many; length: 13; D: .; V: TRBV24-1; CDR3: CATNGDRWGEQFF; DNA: TGTGCCACCAATGGCGACAGGTGGGGTGAGCAGTTCTTC
J: TRBJ2-5; size: many; length: 15; D: .; V: TRBV7-8; CDR3: CASSLDGAQQETQYF; DNA: TGTGCCAGCAGCTTAGACGGCGCCCAGCAAGAGACCCAGTACTTC
J: TRBJ2-3; size: few; length: 14; D: .; V: TRBV7-9; CDR3: CASSRPSRPDTQYF; DNA: TGTGCCAGCAGCCGACCAAGCCGGCCAGATACGCAGTATTTT
J: TRBJ2-3; size: many; length: 17; D: TRBD2; V: TRBV2; CDR3: CASSVSVGGGGTDTQYF; DNA: TGTGCCAGCAGTGTCTCGGTCGGCGGCGGGGGGACAGATACGCAGTATTTT
J: TRBJ1-1; size: many; length: 14; D: .; V: TRBV5-1; CDR3: CASSLAQGGTEAFF; DNA: TGCGCCAGCAGCTTGGCACAGGGTGGAACTGAAGCTTTCTTT
J: TRBJ1-2; size: many; length: 13; D: .; V: TRBV20-1; CDR3: CSARGDSYYGYTF; DNA: TGCAGTGCTAGAGGTGACAGCTACTATGGCTACACCTTC
J: TRBJ1-6; size: many; length: 16; D: .; V: TRBV7-2; CDR3: CASSMGWDSYNSPLHF; DNA: TGTGCCAGCAGTATGGGGTGGGACTCCTATAATTCACCCCTCCACTTT
J: TRBJ2-6; size: many; length: 18; D: TRBD1; V: TRBV27; CDR3: CASSLNIQTGAGANVLTF; DNA: TGTGCCAGCAGTTTAAATATTCAAACAGGGGCTGGGGCCAACGTCCTGACTTTC
J: TRBJ2-1; size: many; length: 15; D: TRBD2; V: TRBV7-2; CDR3: CASSLGLAGYNEQFF; DNA: TGTGCCAGCAGCTTGGGACTAGCGGGGTACAATGAGCAGTTCTTC
J: TRBJ2-3; size: many; length: 11; D: .; V: TRBV6-6; CDR3: CASSSLDTQYF; DNA: TGTGCCAGCAGCTCCCTCGATACGCAGTATTTT
J: TRBJ2-3; size: many; length: 16; D: TRBD2; V: TRBV5-8; CDR3: CASSPGERGSTDTQYF; DNA: TGTGCCAGCAGCCCCGGGGAGCGGGGGAGCACAGATACGCAGTATTTT
J: TRBJ2-3; size: many; length: 16; D: TRBD2; V: TRBV24-1; CDR3: CATSDPGLAGSQTQYF; DNA: TGTGCCACCAGTGACCCCGGACTAGCGGGGAGTCAAACGCAGTATTTT
J: TRBJ2-1; size: many; length: 13; D: TRBD2; V: TRBV20-1; CDR3: CSVERGAYNEQFF; DNA: TGCAGTGTAGAGCGGGGTGCCTACAATGAGCAGTTCTTC